These 20 T cell receptor beta chains share one sample of origin, sequenced in a study of shared clonotypes between healthy human individuals. TCRdb keeps only in-frame clones here, not all; method: immunoSEQ multiplex PCR. The data show around 700,000 clones, around three quarters seen once. The sample comprised memory CD4+ T cells sorted from blood. Subset described: CD45RA-negative fraction. Receptor source: a woman aged 30 to 39 in good health.

The rearrangement joins TRBV30 to TRBJ2-3; 14 nucleotides line up with TRBD2. Germline-derived CDR1 and CDR2 are GTSNPN and SVGIG (reference sequence). Losses at the gene ends were 0 bases for V and 3 bases for J; bases not matched to a gene: 5. The CDR3 has 17 residues. The CDR3 DNA is TGTGCCTGGAGTGTCTTTTGGACTAGCGGGAGGACAGATACGCAGTATTTT. It encodes CAWSVFWTSGRTDTQYF.

The chain carries TRBV6-1 and TRBJ1-2; TRBD1 matches at 8 bases. With V trimmed by 3 bases and J by 8 bases, 8 bases remained unmatched. CDR3 size: 14 residues. Per the germline V gene, CDR1 is MNHNS and CDR2 is SASEGT. The CDR3 nucleotides are TGTGCCAGCAGTGAGCAGGGGGCTTTCGGGGGCTACACCTTC. The encoded protein is CASSEQGAFGGYTF.

This chain connects TRBV19 to TRBJ1-5; D remains ambiguous. The CDR3 consists of 18 residues. Looked up from germline, CDR1 is LNHDA and CDR2 is SQIVND (reference sequence). V was pared by 3 bases and J by 2 bases, with 20 bases between. CDR3 amino acids: CASSMEGMKVRGNQPQHF. In DNA form, the CDR3 reads TGTGCCAGTAGTATGGAAGGAATGAAGGTGCGAGGCAATCAGCCCCAGCATTTT.

The chain carries TRBV5-1 and TRBJ2-1; TRBD2 might be the D (5 bases). V shed 6 bases and J shed 0 bases, with 13 bases lying between them. The CDR3 loop spans 15 amino acids. CDR1 and CDR2 from the germline V gene are SGHRS and YFSETQ. The CDR3, as DNA: TGCGCCAGCACCAAGGACTCTAGCTCCTACAATGAGCAGTTCTTC. Its translation is CASTKDSSSYNEQFF.

This chain links TRBV19 with TRBJ2-7; 8 bases agree with TRBD1. The V and J ends lost 1 base and 4 bases, in that order; junction bases with no gene match: 3. This CDR3 spans 14 amino acids. Germline-derived CDR1 and CDR2 are LNHDA and SQIVND (reference sequence). The CDR3 here is CASSIANRGYEQYF. DNA of the CDR3: TGTGCCAGTAGTATAGCGAACAGGGGGTACGAGCAGTACTTC.

The chain couples TRBV28 to TRBJ1-3; 9 bases are shared with TRBD1. The CDR3 length is 15 residues. The germline V gene encodes CDR1 MDHEN and CDR2 SYDVKM. The trim removed 5 bases at V and 7 bases at J, leaving 9 bases unmatched. The CDR3 reads CASSARTGVPNTIYF. Here the CDR3 DNA reads TGTGCCAGCAGTGCTAGGACAGGGGTTCCTAACACCATATATTTT.

This rearrangement joins TRBV6-6 to TRBJ2-3, with a possible D match to TRBD2 (6 bases). The CDR3 is 14 residues long. V gave up 5 bases and J gave up 2 bases, with 11 bases separating them. CDR1 is MNHNY and CDR2 is SVGAGI in the germline V gene (reference sequence). CDR3 nucleotide sequence: TGTGCCAGCAGTCGGTCGGGAGACACAGATACGCAGTATTTT. Its protein product is CASSRSGDTDTQYF.

The chain joins TRBV19 to TRBJ1-1; maybe TRBD1 (6 bases). Germline-derived CDR1 and CDR2 are LNHDA and SQIVND (reference sequence). Trimming shortened V by 5 bases and J by 1 base, and 14 bases separated the two germline ends. The length of the CDR3 is 15 residues. The chain's CDR3 is CASSARQAANTEAFF. The CDR3 region has the DNA TGTGCCAGTAGTGCACGACAGGCGGCGAACACTGAAGCTTTCTTT. Full variable domain (remainder filled in from reference TRBV19 and TRBJ1-1): DGGITQSPKYLFRKEGQNVTLSCEQNLNHDAMYWYRQDPGQGLRLIYYSQIVNDFQKGDIAEGYSVSREKKESFPLTVTSAQKNPTAFYLCASSARQAANTEAFFGQGTRLTVV.

This sequence joins TRBV2 and TRBJ2-5; D is ambiguous. The CDR3 is 11 amino acids. Germline CDR1 and CDR2: SNHLY and FYNNEI. Trimming took off 6 bases at V and 5 bases at J, with 7 bases between the two ends. Written as DNA, the CDR3 is TGTGCCAGCAGCAGGACCGAGACCCAGTACTTC. The encoded protein is CASSRTETQYF.

This clone was seen more than once but under ten times. This chain joins TRBV7-3 and TRBJ2-1; 10 bases are a match to TRBD1. This CDR3 region has 16 residues. Germline assignment: CDR1 SGHTA and CDR2 FQGTGA. V lost 5 bases and J lost 5; bases outside the gene matches: 9. As DNA, the CDR3 is TGTGCCAGCAGCCCCCGGGGGGGACAGGGGAACAATGAGCAGTTCTTC. Translated, it gives CASSPRGGQGNNEQFF. Together with reference TRBV7-3 and TRBJ2-1, the CDR3 gives the full variable domain: GAGVSQTPSNKVTEKGKYVELRCDPISGHTALYWYRQSLGQGPEFLIYFQGTGAADDSGLPNDRFFAVRPEGSVSTLKIQRTERGDSAVYLCASSPRGGQGNNEQFFGPGTRLTVL.

With respect to this clone: The sample has other DNA sequences that encode this CDR3 too. The chain joins TRBV29-1 to TRBJ1-1; D is unclear. Germline V lookup: CDR1 SQVTM, CDR2 ANQGSEA. The CDR3 has 12 amino acids. V gave up 4 bases and J gave up 4 bases, with 10 bases separating them. CDR3 amino acids: CSVVPGGTEAFF. Written as DNA, the CDR3 is TGCAGCGTTGTTCCGGGCGGCACTGAAGCTTTCTTT.

V usage is TRBV28 and J usage is TRBJ1-2; TRBD1 is a possible D gene (5 bases). The germline V gene encodes CDR1 MDHEN and CDR2 SYDVKM. The CDR3 consists of 17 residues. Trimming pared 3 bases from V and 2 bases from J, leaving 19 bases between. The CDR3 region is CASSFSLSGQGNYGYTF. The CDR3 DNA sequence: TGTGCCAGCAGTTTTAGTTTATCGGGTCAGGGAAACTATGGCTACACCTTC.

V and J are TRBV28 and TRBJ2-2; 7 bases are shared with TRBD2. The CDR3 has 19 amino acids. CDR1 and CDR2 (germline): MDHEN, SYDVKM. J was trimmed by 1 base and V by 3 bases; bases with no gene match: 14. The CDR3 DNA sequence: TGTGCCAGCAGTTTCCCACCATACCGGACTAGTCGGAACACCGGGGAGCTGTTTTTT. Translated, it gives CASSFPPYRTSRNTGELFF. Drawing the rest from reference TRBV28 and TRBJ2-2, the complete variable domain is DVKVTQSSRYLVKRTGEKVFLECVQDMDHENMFWYRQDPGLGLRLIYFSYDVKMKEKGDIPEGYSVSREKKERFSLILESASTNQTSMYLCASSFPPYRTSRNTGELFFGEGSRLTVL.

The chain uses TRBV5-1 and TRBJ2-5; 12 bases align to TRBD2. The end of the DNA is better explained by TRBJ2-7, so the J call may be wrong. Germline V gene lookup returns CDR1 SGHRS and CDR2 YFSETQ. The CDR3 is made up of 14 amino acids. As DNA, the CDR3 is TGCGCCAGCGCATCCGGGACTAGCGGGCTCGAGCAGTACTTC. It yields the protein CASASGTSGLEQYF.

This sequence joins TRBV7-6 and TRBJ2-2; tentative D call: TRBD1 (5 bases). Germline V gene data show CDR1 as SGHVS and CDR2 as FNYEAQ. Deletions cut 2 bases from V and 2 bases from J, with 15 bases between. CDR3 size: 17 residues. Written as DNA, the CDR3 is TGTGCCAGCAGCTTATTGGGTCGGACATACAACACCGGGGAGCTGTTTTTT. Its protein product is CASSLLGRTYNTGELFF. Using reference TRBV7-6 and TRBJ2-2 for the parts outside the CDR3, the full variable domain is GAGVSQSPRYKVTKRGQDVALRCDPISGHVSLYWYRQALGQGPEFLTYFNYEAQQDKSGLPNDRFSAERPEGSISTLTIQRTEQRDSAMYRCASSLLGRTYNTGELFFGEGSRLTVL.

The rearrangement joins TRBV2 to TRBJ1-6; 8 bases match TRBD1. CDR1 and CDR2 (germline): SNHLY, FYNNEI. The CDR3 has 14 amino acids. Trimming at V came to 6 bases and at J to 5 bases, leaving 3 bases not matched to a gene. The DNA for the CDR3 is TGTGCCAGCAGCTCGACAGGGGATAATTCACCCCTCCACTTT. Protein sequence: CASSSTGDNSPLHF.

V gene TRBV6-6 combines with J gene TRBJ2-7; 8 nucleotides line up with TRBD2. Germline lookup yields CDR1 MNHNY and CDR2 SVGAGI (reference sequence). The J segment lost 3 bases and the V segment lost 6 bases, leaving 13 bases of the junction unmatched. The CDR3 is 16 amino acids. The CDR3 is CASRSTTSGKDYEQYF. The CDR3 nucleotides are TGTGCCAGCAGATCAACTACTAGCGGAAAGGACTACGAGCAGTACTTC.

This CDR3 is CASSESGSFNEQFF. In nucleotides, the CDR3 is TGCGCCAGCAGTGAGTCCGGATCTTTCAATGAGCAGTTCTTC. The J gene is TRBJ2-1, the V gene TRBV10-1; D not certain. Germline lookup yields CDR1 WNHNN and CDR2 SYGVQD (reference sequence). Trimming stripped 0 bases from V and 6 bases from J, with 9 bases between. The CDR3 has 14 residues.

The genes are TRBV28 and TRBJ2-3, with 7 bases that match TRBD2. The V segment lost 2 bases and the J segment 4 bases; nucleotides outside the gene matches: 6. The CDR3 length is 15 residues. Germline V CDR1 and CDR2: MDHEN, SYDVKM. CDR3 DNA: TGTGCCAGCAGTTTAGGTGGGAGGGTGGCAGATACGCAGTATTTT. Its protein is CASSLGGRVADTQYF.

This clone was seen a few times. CDR3 sequence: CASSPPNRENGELFF. CDR3 DNA sequence: TGTGCCAGCTCACCACCGAACAGGGAGAACGGGGAGCTGTTTTTT. This rearrangement joins TRBV18 to TRBJ2-2; a weak D match, TRBD1 (6 bases). Looked up from germline, CDR1 is KGHSH and CDR2 is LQKENI. V was cut by 0 bases and J by 7 bases, with 12 bases left in between. The CDR3 loop spans 15 amino acids.